This T cell receptor beta chain was sequenced during a study of human T cells and chemical hapten exposure. This clonotype was seen a few times. Time point indicated: patch test 3, about 24 weeks after DPC sensitization. Regarding treatment: therapeutic diphenylcyclopropenone sensitization with weekly scalp DPC. MiXCR was run by TCRdb on the RACE reads, yielding one entry per CDR3 protein. The sample yields approximately 88,000 distinct CDR3 sequences, over 10% seen once. The origin of this receptor is a woman aged 50 to 65 with alopecia areata. Some clones in this sample may be carry-over from other donors' samples. The sample here was whole blood, taken in connection with sensitization to the hapten diphenylcyclopropenone (DPC).

The CDR3 protein is CASSPRAGGEQYF. Here the CDR3 DNA reads TGTGCCAGCAGCCCCCGTGCCGGGGGGGAGCAGTACTTC. The genes are TRBV11-2 and TRBJ2-7; 7 positions agree with TRBD2. Germline-derived CDR1 and CDR2 are SGHAT and FQNNGV. With V trimmed by 5 bases and J by 7 bases, 8 bases remained unmatched. The CDR3 length is 13 residues.